The source of this T cell receptor (beta chain) is a study of beta chain features in type 1 diabetes. Study-level results: Still unanswered here is whether HLA type influences TCRB rearrangement.

The authors reverse transcribed all of the isolated RNA, so sequencing captured expressed TCRB transcripts. The repertoire was sequenced with immunoSEQ multiplex PCR; TCRdb's copy has only in-frame clones and lacks some. The data show 200,000 to 250,000 clones, with about a tenth seen just once and about 1.2% held by the top ten. This clone was observed a few times. Its antigen is still unknown. A sort by CD45RO/CCR7/CD25/CD127/CD95/CD27 yielded CD4+ naive, central memory, regulatory and stem cell-like memory cells. V gave up 7 bases and J gave up 4 bases, with 8 bases separating them. The CDR3 has 11 amino acids. The V gene's germline CDR1 is MNHNS and CDR2 SASEGT.

V and J are TRBV6-1 and TRBJ2-7; D remains unclear. Sequenced: central memory CD4+ T cells from blood. The clonotype was recovered from a man between 18 and 35 years old in good health. The chain's CDR3 is CASMLVYEQYF. The CDR3 bases are TGTGCCAGCATGTTGGTGTACGAGCAGTACTTC.